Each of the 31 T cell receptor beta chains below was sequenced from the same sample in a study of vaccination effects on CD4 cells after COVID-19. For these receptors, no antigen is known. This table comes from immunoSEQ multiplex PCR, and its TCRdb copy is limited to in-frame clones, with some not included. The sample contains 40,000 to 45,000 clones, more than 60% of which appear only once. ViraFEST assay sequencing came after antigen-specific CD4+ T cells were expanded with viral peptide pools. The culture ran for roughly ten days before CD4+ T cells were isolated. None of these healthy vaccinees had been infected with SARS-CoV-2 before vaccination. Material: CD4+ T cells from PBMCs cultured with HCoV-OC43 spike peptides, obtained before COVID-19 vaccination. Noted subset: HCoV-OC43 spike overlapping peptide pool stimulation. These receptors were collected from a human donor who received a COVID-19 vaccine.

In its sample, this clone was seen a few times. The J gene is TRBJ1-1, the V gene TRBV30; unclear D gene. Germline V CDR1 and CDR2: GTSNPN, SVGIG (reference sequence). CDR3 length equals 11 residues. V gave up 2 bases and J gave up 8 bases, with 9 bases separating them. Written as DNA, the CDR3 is TGTGCCTGGAGTTCCCTACTGGAAGCTTTCTTT. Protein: CAWSSLLEAFF.

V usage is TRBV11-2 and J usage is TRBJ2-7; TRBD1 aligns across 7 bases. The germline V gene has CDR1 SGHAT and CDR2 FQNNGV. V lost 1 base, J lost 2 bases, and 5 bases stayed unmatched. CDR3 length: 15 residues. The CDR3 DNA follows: TGTGCCAGCAGCTTAGGCTTGGGACAGACCTACGAGCAGTACTTC. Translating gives CASSLGLGQTYEQYF.

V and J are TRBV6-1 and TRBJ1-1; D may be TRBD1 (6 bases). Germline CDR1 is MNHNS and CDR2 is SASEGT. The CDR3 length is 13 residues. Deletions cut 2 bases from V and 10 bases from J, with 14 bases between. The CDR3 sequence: CASSEIRGGGAFF. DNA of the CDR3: TGTGCCAGCAGTGAAATCAGGGGCGGGGGAGCTTTCTTT.

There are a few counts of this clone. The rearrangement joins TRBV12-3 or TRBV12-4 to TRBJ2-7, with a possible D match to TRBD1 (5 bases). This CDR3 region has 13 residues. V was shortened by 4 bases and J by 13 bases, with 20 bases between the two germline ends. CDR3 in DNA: TGTGCCAGCAGTTCCCAGGGCTTATTACGAGCTTACTTC. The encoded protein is CASSSQGLLRAYF.

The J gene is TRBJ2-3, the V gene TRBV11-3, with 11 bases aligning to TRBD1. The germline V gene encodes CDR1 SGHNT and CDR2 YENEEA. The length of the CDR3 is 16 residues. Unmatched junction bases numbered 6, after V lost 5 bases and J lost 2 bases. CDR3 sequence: CASSPGQGAFTDTQYF. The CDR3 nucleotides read TGTGCCAGCAGCCCAGGACAGGGGGCTTTCACAGATACGCAGTATTTT.

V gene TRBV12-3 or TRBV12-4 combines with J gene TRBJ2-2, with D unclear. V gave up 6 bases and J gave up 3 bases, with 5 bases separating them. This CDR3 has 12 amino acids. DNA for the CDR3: TGTGCCAGCAGACCCGACACCGGGGAGCTGTTTTTT. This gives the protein CASRPDTGELFF.

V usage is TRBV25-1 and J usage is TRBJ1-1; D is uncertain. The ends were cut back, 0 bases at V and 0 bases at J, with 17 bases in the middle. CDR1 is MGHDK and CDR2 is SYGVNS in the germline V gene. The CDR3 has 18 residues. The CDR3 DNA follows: TGTGCCAGCAGTGAATATGGCGGACCTAAGTCGATGAACACTGAAGCTTTCTTT. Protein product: CASSEYGGPKSMNTEAFF.

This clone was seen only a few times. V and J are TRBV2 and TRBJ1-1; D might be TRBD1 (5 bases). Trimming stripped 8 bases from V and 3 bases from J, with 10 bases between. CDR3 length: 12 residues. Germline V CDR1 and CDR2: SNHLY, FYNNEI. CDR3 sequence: CASGGDDTEAFF. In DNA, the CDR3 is TGTGCCAGCGGAGGGGACGACACTGAAGCTTTCTTT.

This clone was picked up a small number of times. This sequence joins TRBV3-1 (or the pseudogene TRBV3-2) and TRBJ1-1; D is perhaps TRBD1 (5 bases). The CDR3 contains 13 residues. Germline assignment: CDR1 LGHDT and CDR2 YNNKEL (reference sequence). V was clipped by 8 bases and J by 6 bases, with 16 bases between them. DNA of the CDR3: TGTGCCAGCCGCGACGGGGGGTCGGCTGAAGCTTTCTTT. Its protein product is CASRDGGSAEAFF.

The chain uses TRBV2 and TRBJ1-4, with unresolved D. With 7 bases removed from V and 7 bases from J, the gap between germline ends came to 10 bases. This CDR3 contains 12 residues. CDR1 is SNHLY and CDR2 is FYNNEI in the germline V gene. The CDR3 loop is CASKAGGEKLFF. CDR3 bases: TGTGCCAGCAAGGCGGGAGGTGAAAAACTGTTTTTT.

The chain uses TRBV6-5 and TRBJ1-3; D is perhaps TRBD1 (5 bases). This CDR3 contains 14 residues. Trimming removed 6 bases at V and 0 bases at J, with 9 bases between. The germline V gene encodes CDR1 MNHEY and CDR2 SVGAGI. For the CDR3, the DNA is TGTGCCAGCAGGGGGGTCTTCTCTGGAAACACCATATATTTT. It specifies CASRGVFSGNTIYF.

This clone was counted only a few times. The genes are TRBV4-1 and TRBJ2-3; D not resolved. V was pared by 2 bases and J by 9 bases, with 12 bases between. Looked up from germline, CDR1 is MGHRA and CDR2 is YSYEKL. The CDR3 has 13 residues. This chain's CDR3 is CASSQIVYETQYF. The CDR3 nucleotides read TGCGCCAGCAGCCAAATTGTCTATGAGACGCAGTATTTT.

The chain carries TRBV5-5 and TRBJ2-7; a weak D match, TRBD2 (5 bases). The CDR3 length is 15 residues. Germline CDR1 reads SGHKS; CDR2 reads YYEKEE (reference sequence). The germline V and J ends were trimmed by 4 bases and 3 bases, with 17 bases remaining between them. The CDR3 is CASSPSVSGFYEQYF. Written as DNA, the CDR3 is TGTGCCAGCAGCCCTTCGGTATCGGGGTTCTACGAGCAGTACTTC.

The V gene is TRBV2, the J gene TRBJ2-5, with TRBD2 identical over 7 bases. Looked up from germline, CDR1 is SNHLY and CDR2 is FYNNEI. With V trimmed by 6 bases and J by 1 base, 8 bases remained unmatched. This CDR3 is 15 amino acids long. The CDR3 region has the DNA TGTGCCAGCAGCACCGGGACTACTTCCCAAGAGACCCAGTACTTC. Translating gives CASSTGTTSQETQYF. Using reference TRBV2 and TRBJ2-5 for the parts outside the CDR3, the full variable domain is EPEVTQTPSHQVTQMGQEVILRCVPISNHLYFYWYRQILGQKVEFLVSFYNNEISEKSEIFDDQFSVERPDGSNFTLKIRSTKLEDSAMYFCASSTGTTSQETQYFGPGTRLLVL.

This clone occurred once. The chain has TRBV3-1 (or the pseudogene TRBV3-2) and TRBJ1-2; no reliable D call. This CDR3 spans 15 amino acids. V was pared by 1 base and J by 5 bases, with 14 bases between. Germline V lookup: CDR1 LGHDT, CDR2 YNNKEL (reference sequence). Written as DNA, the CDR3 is TGTGCCAGCAGCCAAGGGGCCCGATCAACGTATGGCTACACCTTC. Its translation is CASSQGARSTYGYTF.

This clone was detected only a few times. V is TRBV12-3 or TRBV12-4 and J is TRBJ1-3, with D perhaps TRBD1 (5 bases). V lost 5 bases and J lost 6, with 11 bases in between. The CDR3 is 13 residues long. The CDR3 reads CASSAGQINTIYF. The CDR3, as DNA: TGTGCCAGCAGTGCCGGACAAATAAACACCATATATTTT.

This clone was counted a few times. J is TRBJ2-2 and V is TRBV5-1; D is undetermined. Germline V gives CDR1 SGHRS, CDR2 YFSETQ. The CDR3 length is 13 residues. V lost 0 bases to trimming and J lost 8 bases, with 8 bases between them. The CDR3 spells CASSLGNQGELFF. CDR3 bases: TGCGCCAGCAGCTTGGGAAACCAGGGGGAGCTGTTTTTT.

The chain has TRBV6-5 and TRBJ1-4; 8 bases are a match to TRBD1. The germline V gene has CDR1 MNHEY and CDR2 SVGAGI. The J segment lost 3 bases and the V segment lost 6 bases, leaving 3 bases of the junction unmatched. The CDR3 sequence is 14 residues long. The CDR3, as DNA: TGTGCCAGCAGGGGGGGACAGGCTAATGAAAAACTGTTTTTT. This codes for CASRGGQANEKLFF.

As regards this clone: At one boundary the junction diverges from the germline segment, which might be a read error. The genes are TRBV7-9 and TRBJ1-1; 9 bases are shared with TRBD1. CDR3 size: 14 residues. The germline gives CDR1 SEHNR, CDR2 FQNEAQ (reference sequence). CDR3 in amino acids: CASSLNGGQGLIGF. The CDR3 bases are TGTGCCAGCAGCTTAAACGGAGGACAGGGGTTGATTGGGTTT.

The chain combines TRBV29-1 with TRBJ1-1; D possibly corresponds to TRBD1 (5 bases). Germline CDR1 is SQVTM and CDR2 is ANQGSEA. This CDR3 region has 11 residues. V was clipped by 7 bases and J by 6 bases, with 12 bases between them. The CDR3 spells CSATDTAEAFF. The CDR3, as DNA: TGCAGCGCAACGGACACAGCTGAAGCTTTCTTT.

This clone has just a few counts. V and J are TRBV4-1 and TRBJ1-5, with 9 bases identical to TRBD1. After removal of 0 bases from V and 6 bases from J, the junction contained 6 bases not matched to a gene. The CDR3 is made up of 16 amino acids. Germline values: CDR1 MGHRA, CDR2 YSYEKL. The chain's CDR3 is CASSQDPQGAGQPQHF. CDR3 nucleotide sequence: TGCGCCAGCAGCCAAGACCCACAGGGGGCCGGTCAGCCCCAGCATTTT.

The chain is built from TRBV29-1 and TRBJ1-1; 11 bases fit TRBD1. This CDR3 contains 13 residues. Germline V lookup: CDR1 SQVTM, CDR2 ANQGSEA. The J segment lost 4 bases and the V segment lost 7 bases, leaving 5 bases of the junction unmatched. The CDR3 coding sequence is TGCAGCGCTGGACAGGGGGCTACCACTGAAGCTTTCTTT. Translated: CSAGQGATTEAFF.

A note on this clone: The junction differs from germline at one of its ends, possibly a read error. The CDR3 is CASSEAATPAPRF. The CDR3 coding sequence is TGTGCCAGCAGTGAAGCGGCGACCCCGGCGCCGCGCTTC. V gene TRBV2 combines with J gene TRBJ2-7; no firm D call. Per germline, CDR1 SNHLY and CDR2 FYNNEI. The CDR3 runs to 13 residues.

The CDR3 region has the DNA TGTGCCAGCATCCGTGACAGGGGGAACTATGGCTACACCTTC. Residues: CASIRDRGNYGYTF. The chain uses TRBV2 and TRBJ1-2, with 9 bases aligning to TRBD1. The germline CDR1 and CDR2 sequences are SNHLY and FYNNEI. The CDR3 sequence is 14 residues long. The J segment lost 2 bases and the V segment lost 7 bases, leaving 5 bases of the junction unmatched. The entire variable domain, with the rest obtained from reference TRBV2 and TRBJ1-2, is as follows: EPEVTQTPSHQVTQMGQEVILRCVPISNHLYFYWYRQILGQKVEFLVSFYNNEISEKSEIFDDQFSVERPDGSNFTLKIRSTKLEDSAMYFCASIRDRGNYGYTFGSGTRLTVV.

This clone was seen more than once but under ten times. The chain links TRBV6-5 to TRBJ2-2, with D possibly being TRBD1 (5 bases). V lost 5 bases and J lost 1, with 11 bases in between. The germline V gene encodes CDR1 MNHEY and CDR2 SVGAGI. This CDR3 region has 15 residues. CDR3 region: CASSLIDRNTGELFF. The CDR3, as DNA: TGTGCCAGCAGTCTGATAGACAGGAACACCGGGGAGCTGTTTTTT.

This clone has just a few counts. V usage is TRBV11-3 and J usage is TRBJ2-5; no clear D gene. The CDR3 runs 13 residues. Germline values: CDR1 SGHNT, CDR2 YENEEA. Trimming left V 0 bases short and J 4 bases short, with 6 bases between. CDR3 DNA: TGTGCCAGCAGCTTAGAGTTAGCAGAGACCCAGTACTTC. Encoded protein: CASSLELAETQYF.

The CDR3 DNA sequence: TGTGCCAGCAGCTTAGGGGGGCGTGGTCAGCCCCAGCATTTT. As protein: CASSLGGRGQPQHF. The V call is TRBV7-2, the J call TRBJ1-5, with a tentative D call TRBD1 (6 bases). The CDR3 is 14 residues long. Per germline, CDR1 SGHTA and CDR2 FQGNSA. Trimming removed 1 base at V and 6 bases at J, with 10 bases between.

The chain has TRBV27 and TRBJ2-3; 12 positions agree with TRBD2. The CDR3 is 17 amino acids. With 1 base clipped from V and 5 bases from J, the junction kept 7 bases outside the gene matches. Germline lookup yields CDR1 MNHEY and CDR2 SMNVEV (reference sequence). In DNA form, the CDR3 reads TGTGCCAGCAGTTTATACAAGACTAGCGGGGGTTTAGATACGCAGTATTTT. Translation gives CASSLYKTSGGLDTQYF.

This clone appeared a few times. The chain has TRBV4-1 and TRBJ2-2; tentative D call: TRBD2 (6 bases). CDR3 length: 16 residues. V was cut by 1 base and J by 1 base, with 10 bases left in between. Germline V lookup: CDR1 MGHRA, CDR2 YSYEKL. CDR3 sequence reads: CASSQASVGNTGELFF. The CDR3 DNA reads TGCGCCAGCAGCCAAGCTAGCGTTGGGAACACCGGGGAGCTGTTTTTT.

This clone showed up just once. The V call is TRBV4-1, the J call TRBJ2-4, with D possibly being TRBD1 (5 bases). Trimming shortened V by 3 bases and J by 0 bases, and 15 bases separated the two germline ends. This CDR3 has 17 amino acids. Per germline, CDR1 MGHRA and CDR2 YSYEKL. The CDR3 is CASSQQGQRLAKNIQYF. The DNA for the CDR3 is TGCGCCAGCAGCCAGCAGGGCCAGAGGCTAGCCAAAAACATTCAGTACTTC.

CDR3 amino acids: CASSRGRGETEAFF. As DNA, the CDR3 is TGTGCCAGCAGCCGGGGGCGGGGCGAGACTGAAGCTTTCTTT. The chain joins TRBV7-9 to TRBJ1-1; TRBD1 is a possible D gene (6 bases). Germline V gene sequence: CDR1 SEHNR, CDR2 FQNEAQ (reference sequence). There are 14 residues in the CDR3. V dropped 5 bases and J dropped 5 bases, with 15 bases sitting between them.